This T cell receptor beta chain was obtained from a study of T-cell reconstitution after alpha-beta-depleted transplantation in children. CDR1 SGHRS and CDR2 YFSETQ come from the germline V gene. The CDR3 has 15 amino acids. For this clonotype: Its specificity is not known. A much bigger clone sits one base away, suggesting this may be a read error.

Study results and caveats: Several hundred expanded graft clones reportedly were the source of alpha-beta T cells about two months after transplant.

Preparation of the TCRbeta library used unique molecular identifiers. TCRdb fed the PCR reads into MiXCR, producing one record per CDR3 protein. Of roughly 310,000 distinct CDR3 sequences in the sample, around 25% were seen once. This rearrangement joins TRBV5-1 to TRBJ2-6; tentatively, D is TRBD1 (5 bases). The material was PBMCs, mostly from graft donor cells, obtained 180 days after TCRalphabeta/CD19-depleted stem cell transplant. This TCR derives from a male patient under 18 who had a stem cell transplant for acute lymphoblastic leukemia, so the T cells may come from the graft donor. In nucleotides, the CDR3 is TGCGCCAGCAGCTTGGGGAATTCTGGGGCCAACGTCATGACTTTC. Amino acid sequence: CASSLGNSGANVMTF.